The clone carrying this T cell receptor beta chain was detected ten times or more. Its antigen is currently unknown. A single record per CDR3 protein comes from TCRdb applying MiXCR to the 5' RACE reads. The sample yields 90,000 to 120,000 distinct CDR3 sequences, around 15% seen once. The record originates from a study of T-cell memory formation after mild COVID-19. General study results and limits: Clones which contracted sat mainly in CM and EM if CD4+, and in EMRA if CD8+. Whether second-wave clones peaking at day 37 were SARS-CoV-2 specific went unconfirmed.

The CDR3 contains 16 residues. Germline loops: CDR1 SEHNR, CDR2 FQNEAQ (reference sequence). Trimming took off 1 base at V and 2 bases at J, with 14 bases between the two ends. The chain employs TRBV7-9 and TRBJ2-5, with a tentative D call TRBD1 (6 bases). Sequencing was carried out using PBMCs or a T cell subset sorted from them (not recorded which). The clonotype originates from a man younger than 30 who had mild COVID-19 (a few samples of this study predate the infection). Cell type and time point are not known. The CDR3 DNA follows: TGTGCCAGCAGCTTAGTGGCCAAAACAGGGCAAGAGACCCAGTACTTC. Its translation: CASSLVAKTGQETQYF.